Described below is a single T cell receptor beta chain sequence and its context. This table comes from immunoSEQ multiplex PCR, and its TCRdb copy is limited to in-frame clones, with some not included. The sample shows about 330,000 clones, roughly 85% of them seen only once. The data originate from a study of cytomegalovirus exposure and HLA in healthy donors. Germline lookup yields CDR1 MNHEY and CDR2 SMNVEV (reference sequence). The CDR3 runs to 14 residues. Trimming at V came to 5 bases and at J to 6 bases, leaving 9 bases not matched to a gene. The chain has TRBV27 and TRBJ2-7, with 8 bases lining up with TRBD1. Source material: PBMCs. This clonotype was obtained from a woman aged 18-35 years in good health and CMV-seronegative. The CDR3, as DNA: TGTGCCAGCAGTCGGACAGGGCCTCCGTCCGAGCAGTACTTC. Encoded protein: CASSRTGPPSEQYF.